A selection of T cell receptor beta chains follows, all from one sample in a study of blood T cell repertoires in COVID-19. The table came from immunoSEQ multiplex PCR; TCRdb's copy has only in-frame clones and leaves some out. The profile shows around 230,000 clones, around 84% of them singletons. Sample: peripheral blood. Receptors were obtained from a man in his forties who had recovered from COVID-19. Each CDR3 is given with its conserved first and last residue. The D gene is left open where the match is weak. Clone size is given for some rows only: seen once, a few or many times, or a class if the clone is expanded.

TRBV5-4	TRBD2	.	TRBJ2-3	CAGGTSGRARPDTQYF	TGTGCCGGGGGGACTAGCGGGAGGGCCCGCCCAGATACGCAGTATTTT
TRBV7-2	TRBD1	.	TRBJ2-7	CASSLAQGAPFYEQYF	TGTGCCAGCAGCTTAGCACAGGGGGCGCCTTTTTACGAGCAGTACTTC
TRBV7-2	TRBD1	.	TRBJ2-7	CASSLVWTGAYEQYF	TGTGCCAGCAGCTTAGTTTGGACAGGTGCCTACGAGCAGTACTTC
TRBV5-1	.	.	TRBJ2-5	CASSLQRKETQYF	TGCGCCAGCAGCTTGCAGCGCAAAGAGACCCAGTACTTC
TRBV2	.	once	TRBJ2-1	CASSARGDYNEQFF	TGTGCCAGCAGTGCCAGGGGGGATTACAATGAGCAGTTCTTC
TRBV19	TRBD1	.	TRBJ1-4	CASSRDRLTNEKLFF	TGTGCCAGTTCTAGGGACAGACTAACTAATGAAAAACTGTTTTTT
TRBV10-3	TRBD2	.	TRBJ2-1	CAISGRIGTRTGSYNEQFF	TGTGCCATCAGTGGAAGAATCGGGACTAGAACCGGCTCCTACAATGAGCAGTTCTTC
TRBV5-1	.	once	TRBJ2-3	CASSFSSDTQYF	TGCGCCAGCAGCTTTTCCTCAGATACGCAGTATTTT
TRBV19	.	.	TRBJ2-5	CASSISGGPQETQYF	TGTGCCAGTAGTATATCCGGGGGTCCACAAGAGACCCAGTACTTC
TRBV29-1	TRBD1	.	TRBJ1-2	CSVEDLGVQGADNYGYTF	TGCAGCGTTGAAGATCTAGGTGTCCAGGGGGCGGATAACTATGGCTACACCTTC
TRBV7-9	.	many	TRBJ1-2	CASSLNAGESANYGYTF	TGTGCCAGCAGCTTGAACGCAGGGGAATCAGCTAACTATGGCTACACCTTC
TRBV9	.	.	TRBJ2-1	CASSGTGANNEQFF	TGTGCCAGCAGCGGCACGGGAGCAAACAATGAGCAGTTCTTC
TRBV5-4	TRBD1	.	TRBJ2-7	CASSGGQGRYEQYF	TGTGCCAGCAGCGGGGGACAGGGTCGCTACGAGCAGTACTTC
TRBV5-8	TRBD1	.	TRBJ2-2	CASEHRGTGELFF	TGTGCCAGCGAACACAGGGGCACCGGGGAGCTGTTTTTT
TRBV25-1	TRBD1	.	TRBJ2-5	CASALTGQETQYF	TGTGCCAGCGCTCTGACAGGGCAAGAGACCCAGTACTTC
TRBV4-1	TRBD2	.	TRBJ2-1	CASSQEEAGGRYEQFF	TGCGCCAGCAGCCAAGAAGAAGCGGGGGGTCGGTATGAGCAGTTCTTC
TRBV4-1	.	.	TRBJ2-5	CASSQVGSVETQYF	TGCGCCAGCAGCCAAGTTGGTAGCGTGGAGACCCAGTACTTC
TRBV9	.	.	TRBJ2-3	CASSVDAGLDTQYF	TGTGCCAGCAGCGTAGACGCGGGGTTAGATACGCAGTATTTT
TRBV10-1	.	.	TRBJ1-6	CASSVGSNNSPLHF	TGCGCCAGCAGTGTCGGTTCCAATAATTCACCCCTCCACTTT
TRBV12-5	.	.	TRBJ2-2	CASGSGQYTGELFF	TGTGCTAGTGGTTCAGGGCAGTACACCGGGGAGCTGTTTTTT
TRBV6-6	.	.	TRBJ1-5	CASSYAGVYNQPQHF	TGTGCCAGCAGTTACGCAGGGGTGTACAATCAGCCCCAGCATTTT
TRBV28	.	few	TRBJ1-2	CASSTTGNANYGYTF	TGTGCCAGCAGTACCACCGGGAATGCTAACTATGGCTACACCTTC
TRBV7-8	TRBD1	.	TRBJ1-5	CASSSDRADQPQHF	TGTGCCAGCAGCTCGGACAGGGCTGATCAGCCCCAGCATTTT
TRBV2	TRBD2	few	TRBJ2-3	CASSEGTSLIDTQYF	TGTGCCAGCAGTGAAGGGACTAGTCTGATAGATACGCAGTATTTT
TRBV1	.	.	TRBJ2-7	CTSSQLLGGRASYEQYF	TGCACCAGCAGCCAACTCCTCGGCGGGAGGGCCTCCTACGAGCAGTACTTC
TRBV11-2	TRBD1	.	TRBJ2-7	CASSLDREYEQYF	TGTGCCAGCAGCTTGGACAGGGAATACGAGCAGTACTTC
TRBV5-1	.	.	TRBJ1-1	CASSPEPLVDTEAFF	TGCGCCAGCAGCCCCGAGCCCCTGGTCGACACTGAAGCTTTCTTT
TRBV9	.	.	TRBJ2-7	CASSVDTYEQYF	TGTGCCAGCAGCGTAGATACCTACGAGCAGTACTTC
TRBV5-5	TRBD1	.	TRBJ2-7	CASSLVGDRGYEQYF	TGTGCCAGCAGCTTGGTAGGGGACAGGGGTTACGAGCAGTACTTC
TRBV15	.	.	TRBJ1-1	CATSRPPNAAFF	TGTGCCACCAGCAGGCCCCCGAATGCGGCTTTCTTT
TRBV18	TRBD1	.	TRBJ1-5	CASSPLNRGQGQPQHF	TGTGCCAGCTCACCACTTAACAGGGGTCAGGGTCAGCCCCAGCATTTT
TRBV7-2	TRBD1	many	TRBJ2-3	CASSSQRTGSPYDTQYF	TGTGCCAGCAGCTCCCAGAGGACAGGAAGCCCTTATGATACGCAGTATTTT